The 10 T cell receptor beta chains in this list originate from one sample, sequenced in a study of TIL therapy for anti-PD-1-resistant metastatic lung cancer (dated by TCRdb to 2020 to 2023). The time point tag for this specimen amounts to: pre-treatment sample, taken before nivolumab and TIL therapy. The baseline tumor samples were excised metastases, mostly pleural nodules or supraclavicular lymph nodes, taken from the same resection that was used to grow TIL. The immunoSEQ v3 hsTCRB kit was used to amplify TCR beta CDR3 regions from genomic DNA through bias-controlled multiplex PCR. What TCRdb holds here is the immuneACCESS table cut down to in-frame rearrangements. Part of the clones is not present; checked against another copy, under half of the missing clones reflect an unresolved V gene, and the others are unexplained. The sample records about 100,000 clones, just over 65% of which are singletons. Jointly, the top ten make up approximately 11% of the sample.

The sample in question was tumor tissue, obtained at baseline. The receptors shown here come from a person between 30 and 79 years old with non-small cell lung cancer.

This rearrangement joins TRBV5-4 to TRBJ2-5; 8 bases fit TRBD1. V dropped 2 bases and J dropped 4; count of bases not matched to a gene: 10. The germline V gene has CDR1 SGHNT and CDR2 YYREEE (reference sequence). The CDR3 is 16 residues long. CDR3 sequence (DNA): TGTGCCAGCAGCTTTGGGGGGCAGGGGGCTGGAGAGACCCAGTACTTC. It encodes CASSFGGQGAGETQYF. The variable domain in full, with the rest retrieved from reference TRBV5-4 and TRBJ2-5, is ETGVTQSPTHLIKTRGQQVTLRCSSQSGHNTVSWYQQALGQGPQFIFQYYREEENGRGNFPPRFSGLQFPNYSSELNVNALELDDSALYLCASSFGGQGAGETQYFGPGTRLLVL.

The sample holds a few counts of this clone. The rearrangement uses TRBV14 and TRBJ1-1, with TRBD1 matching over 7 bases. CDR1 SGHDN and CDR2 FVKESK come from the germline V gene. The V segment lost 4 bases and the J segment 11 bases; nucleotides outside the gene matches: 19. The CDR3 sequence is 16 residues long. The CDR3 protein is CASSLRGGGDSGSAFF. For the CDR3, the DNA is TGTGCCAGCAGCCTAAGGGGGGGAGGGGACAGCGGATCGGCTTTCTTT.

The chain employs TRBV10-3 and TRBJ2-3, with D maybe TRBD2 (5 bases). Trimming took 4 bases from V and 4 from J, leaving 15 bases between them. The germline V gene encodes CDR1 ENHRY and CDR2 SYGVKD. The CDR3 has 15 amino acids. The CDR3 spells CAISGVEGLPDTQYF. The CDR3 bases are TGTGCCATCAGTGGAGTTGAGGGTCTGCCAGATACGCAGTATTTT.

V and J are TRBV18 and TRBJ1-1, with a possible D match to TRBD1 (5 bases). Germline-derived CDR1 and CDR2 are KGHSH and LQKENI. The CDR3 runs 15 residues. Trimming stripped 5 bases from V and 0 bases from J, with 13 bases between. The DNA of the CDR3 is TGTGCCAGCTCAGTCCGACAGAACATGAACACTGAAGCTTTCTTT. Residues: CASSVRQNMNTEAFF.

This clone was observed once. The chain recombines TRBV19 with TRBJ2-7; 10 nucleotides agree with TRBD1. The CDR3 is 14 amino acids. Trimming took 5 bases from V and 6 from J; bases not matched to a gene: 7. CDR1 and CDR2 from the germline V gene are LNHDA and SQIVND (reference sequence). The CDR3 DNA reads TGTGCCAGTAGTGGAGACAGGGGGCTCTTCGAGCAGTACTTC. Translating gives CASSGDRGLFEQYF.

Only a few counts were recorded for this clone. The V and J genes are TRBV7-6 and TRBJ2-1; 10 bases line up with TRBD2. Germline V gene sequence: CDR1 SGHVS, CDR2 FNYEAQ. The CDR3 covers 17 residues. The V segment lost 0 bases and the J segment 5 bases; nucleotides outside the gene matches: 7. The CDR3 loop reads CASSLAASGGTNNEQFF. DNA for the CDR3: TGTGCCAGCAGCTTAGCGGCTAGCGGGGGCACTAACAATGAGCAGTTCTTC.

The rearrangement links TRBV24-1 to TRBJ1-2; 7 nucleotides line up with TRBD1. J gave up 3 bases and V 5 bases, and 2 bases lay outside the gene matches. The CDR3 runs 13 residues. Germline V gene sequence: CDR1 KGHDR, CDR2 SFDVKD. This CDR3 reads CATSAGGDYGYTF. CDR3 coding DNA: TGTGCCACCAGTGCAGGGGGTGACTATGGCTACACCTTC.

This chain connects TRBV28 to TRBJ2-7; TRBD1 is a possible D gene (6 bases). This CDR3 is built from 16 residues. Germline loops: CDR1 MDHEN, CDR2 SYDVKM. The ends were cut back, 1 base at V and 4 bases at J, with 17 bases in the middle. The CDR3 spells CASSLSTGQLRYEQYF. DNA of the CDR3: TGTGCCAGCAGTTTATCTACTGGACAGCTGCGTTACGAGCAGTACTTC.

The chain is built from TRBV19 and TRBJ1-4; possible D gene TRBD1, 6 bases. The germline CDR1 and CDR2 sequences are LNHDA and SQIVND (reference sequence). The CDR3 spans 15 residues. The V and J ends lost 2 bases and 6 bases respectively, with 13 bases between them. CDR3 in DNA: TGTGCCAGTAGTATACCGGGACACTACTATGAAAAACTGTTTTTT. Protein product: CASSIPGHYYEKLFF.

The chain has TRBV19 and TRBJ2-5; D unclear. Trimming removed 3 bases from V and 2 bases from J, with 10 bases in between. CDR1 and CDR2 (germline): LNHDA, SQIVND (reference sequence). CDR3 length: 14 amino acids. CDR3 DNA sequence: TGTGCCAGTAGTATGAGGACGCGACAAGAGACCCAGTACTTC. This encodes CASSMRTRQETQYF.